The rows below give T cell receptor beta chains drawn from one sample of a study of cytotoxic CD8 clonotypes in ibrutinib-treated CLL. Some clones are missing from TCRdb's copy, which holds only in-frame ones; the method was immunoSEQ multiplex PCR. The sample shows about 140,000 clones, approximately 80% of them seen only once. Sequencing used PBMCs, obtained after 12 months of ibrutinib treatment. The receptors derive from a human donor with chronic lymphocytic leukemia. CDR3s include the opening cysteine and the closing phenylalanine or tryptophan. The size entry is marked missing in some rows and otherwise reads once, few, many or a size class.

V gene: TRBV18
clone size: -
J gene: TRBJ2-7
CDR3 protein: CASSPTGTGAYEQYF

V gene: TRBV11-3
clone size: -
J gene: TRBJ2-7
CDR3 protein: CASSLDLRAPEQYF

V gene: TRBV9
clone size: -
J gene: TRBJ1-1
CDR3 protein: CASSRDRYTEAFF

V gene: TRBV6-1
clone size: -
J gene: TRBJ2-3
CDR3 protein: CASSEANIHTDTQYF

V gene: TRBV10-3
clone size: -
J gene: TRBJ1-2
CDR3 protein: CAINTRGQNSNYGYTF

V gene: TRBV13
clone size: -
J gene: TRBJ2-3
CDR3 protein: CASSTHSGGATDTQYF

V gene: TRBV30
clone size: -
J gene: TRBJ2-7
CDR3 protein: CAWRSLAGAAYEQYF

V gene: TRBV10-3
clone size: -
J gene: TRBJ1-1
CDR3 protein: CAISRAGDTEAFF

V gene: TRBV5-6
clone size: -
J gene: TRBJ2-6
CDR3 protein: CASSETGTYSGANVLTF

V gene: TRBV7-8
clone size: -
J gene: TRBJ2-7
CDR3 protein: CASSLLGTVQYF

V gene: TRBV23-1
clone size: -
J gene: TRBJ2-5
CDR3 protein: CASRATGQETQYF

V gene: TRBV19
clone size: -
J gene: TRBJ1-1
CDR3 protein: CASRQRMNTEAFF

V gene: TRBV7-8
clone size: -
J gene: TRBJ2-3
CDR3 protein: CASSLPGPGGDTQYF

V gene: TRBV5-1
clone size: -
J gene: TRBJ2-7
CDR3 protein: CASSSEWEEQYF

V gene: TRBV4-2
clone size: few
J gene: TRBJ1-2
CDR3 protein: CASSPRTLLTNYGYTF

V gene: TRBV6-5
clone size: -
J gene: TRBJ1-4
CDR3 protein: CASSPGTGPKLFF

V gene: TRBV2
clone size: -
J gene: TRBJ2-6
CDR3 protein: CARTGAGANVLTF

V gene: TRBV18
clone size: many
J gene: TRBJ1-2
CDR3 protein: CASSPRDSDTNYGYTF

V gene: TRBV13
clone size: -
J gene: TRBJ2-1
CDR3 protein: CASSPGQKNNEQFF

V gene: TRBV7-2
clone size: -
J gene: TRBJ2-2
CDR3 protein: CASSLVGVGELFF

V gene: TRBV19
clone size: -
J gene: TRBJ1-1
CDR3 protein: CASGEKDRGVLNTEAFF

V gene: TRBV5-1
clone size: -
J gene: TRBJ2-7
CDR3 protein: CASSPGTGSDEQYF

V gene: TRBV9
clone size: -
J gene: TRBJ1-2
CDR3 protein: CASSVRDSYGYTF

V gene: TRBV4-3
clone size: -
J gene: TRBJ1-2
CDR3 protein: CASSQGDRGWDGYTF

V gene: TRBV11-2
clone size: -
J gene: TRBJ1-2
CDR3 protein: CASSETVHLSGYTF

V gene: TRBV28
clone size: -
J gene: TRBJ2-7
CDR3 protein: CASRAGTLRYEQYF

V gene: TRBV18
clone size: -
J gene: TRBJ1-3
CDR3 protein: CASSPGQPGSGNTIYF

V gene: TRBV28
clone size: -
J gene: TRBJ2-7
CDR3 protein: CASSSLPAGTSYEQYF

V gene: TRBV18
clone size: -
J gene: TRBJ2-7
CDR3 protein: CASSLGQGAYEQYF

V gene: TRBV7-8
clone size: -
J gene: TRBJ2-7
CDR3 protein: CASSSAGGTYEQYF

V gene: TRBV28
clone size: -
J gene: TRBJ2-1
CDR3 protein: CASSPPGREQFF

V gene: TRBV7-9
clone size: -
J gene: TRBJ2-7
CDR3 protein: CASIGGTYEQYF

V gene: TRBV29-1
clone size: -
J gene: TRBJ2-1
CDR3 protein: CSVVGLAGDSYNEQFF

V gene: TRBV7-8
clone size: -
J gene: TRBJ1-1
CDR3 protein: CASSISMRFAFF

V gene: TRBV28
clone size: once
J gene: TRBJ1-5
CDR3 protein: CASRNRGLGNQPQHF

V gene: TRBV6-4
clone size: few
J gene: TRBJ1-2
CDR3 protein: CASSASSSLPYGYTF

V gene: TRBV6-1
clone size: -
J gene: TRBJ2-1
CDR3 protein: CASSAGTSGRDEQFF

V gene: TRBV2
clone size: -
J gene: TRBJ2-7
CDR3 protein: CAIANRDSPYEQYF

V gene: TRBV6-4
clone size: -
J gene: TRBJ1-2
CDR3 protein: CASSDLAYLLDGYTF

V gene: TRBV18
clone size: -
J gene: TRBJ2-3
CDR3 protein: CASSPTRQTDTQYF

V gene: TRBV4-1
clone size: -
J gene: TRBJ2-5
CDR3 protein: CASSQDSGLLETQYF

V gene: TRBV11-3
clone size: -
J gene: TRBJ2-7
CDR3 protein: CASSSLFDSQMYF

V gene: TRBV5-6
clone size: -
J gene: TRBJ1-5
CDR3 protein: CASSSDPGGQPQHF

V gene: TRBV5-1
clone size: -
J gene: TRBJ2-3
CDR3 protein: CASSQRLAGVTDTQYF

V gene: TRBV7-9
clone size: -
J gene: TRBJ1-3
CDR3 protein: CASSLREALGWGNTIYF

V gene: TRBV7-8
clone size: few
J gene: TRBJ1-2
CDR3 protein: CASSLYDRGRSGYTF

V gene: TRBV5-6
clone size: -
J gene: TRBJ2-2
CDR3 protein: CASSPFFEAMNTGELFF

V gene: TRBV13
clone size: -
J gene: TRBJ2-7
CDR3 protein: CASSFDGTGVNEQYF

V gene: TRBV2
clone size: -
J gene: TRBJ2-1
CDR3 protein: CASSRGHNEQFF

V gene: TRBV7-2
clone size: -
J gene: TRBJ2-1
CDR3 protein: CASSSDRVSNEQFF

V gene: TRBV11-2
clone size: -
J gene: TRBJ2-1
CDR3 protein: CASSRDSYNEQFF